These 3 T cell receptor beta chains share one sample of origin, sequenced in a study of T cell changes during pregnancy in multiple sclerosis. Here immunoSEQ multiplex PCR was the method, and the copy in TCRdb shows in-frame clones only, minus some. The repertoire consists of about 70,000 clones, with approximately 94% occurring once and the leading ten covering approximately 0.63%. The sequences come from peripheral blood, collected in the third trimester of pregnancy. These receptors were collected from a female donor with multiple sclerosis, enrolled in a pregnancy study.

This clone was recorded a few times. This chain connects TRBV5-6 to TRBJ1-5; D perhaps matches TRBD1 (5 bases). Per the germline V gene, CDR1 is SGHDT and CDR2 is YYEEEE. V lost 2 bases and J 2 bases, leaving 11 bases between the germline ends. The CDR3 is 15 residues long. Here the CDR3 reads CASSFRGLGNQPQHF. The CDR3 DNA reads TGTGCCAGCAGCTTTCGGGGGTTAGGCAATCAGCCCCAGCATTTT.

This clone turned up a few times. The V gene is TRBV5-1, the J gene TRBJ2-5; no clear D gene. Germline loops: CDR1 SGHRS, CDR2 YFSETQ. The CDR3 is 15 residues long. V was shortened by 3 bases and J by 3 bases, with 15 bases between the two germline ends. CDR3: CASSWKAAREETQYF. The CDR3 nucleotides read TGCGCCAGCAGCTGGAAAGCTGCTCGGGAAGAGACCCAGTACTTC.

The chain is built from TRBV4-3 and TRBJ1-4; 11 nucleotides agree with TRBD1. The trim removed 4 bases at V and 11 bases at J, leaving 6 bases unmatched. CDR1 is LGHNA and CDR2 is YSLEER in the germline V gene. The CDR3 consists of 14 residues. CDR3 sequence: CASSLRDRGAKLFF. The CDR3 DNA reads TGCGCCAGCAGCCTCCGGGACAGGGGGGCCAAACTGTTTTTT.